The next 28 T cell receptor beta chains were all read from a single sample in a study of blood T cell repertoires in COVID-19. Assay used: immunoSEQ multiplex PCR; TCRdb lists only in-frame clones, some missing. In the table there are a few hundred thousand clones, around 90% of which are singletons. Sequences were obtained from peripheral blood. Receptors originate from a woman in her 30s with COVID-19, enrolled during active disease.

The chain links TRBV6-2 or TRBV6-3 to TRBJ1-1, with D possibly TRBD1 on 5 matching bases. This CDR3 contains 14 residues. Germline CDR1 reads MNHEY; CDR2 reads SVGEGT. V gave up 5 bases and J gave up 8 bases, with 18 bases separating them. The CDR3 DNA reads as TGTGCCAGCAGTCGAGGCCGCCGGGGGGTAGAAGCTTTCTTT. It specifies CASSRGRRGVEAFF.

The chain joins TRBV24-1 to TRBJ2-1; 11 bases agree with TRBD2. Trimming at V came to 2 bases and at J to 5 bases, leaving 4 bases not matched to a gene. The CDR3 has 16 residues. CDR1 is KGHDR and CDR2 is SFDVKD in the germline V gene. As DNA, the CDR3 is TGTGCCACCAGTGATTGGACTAGCGGGCTCAACAATGAGCAGTTCTTC. This translates into CATSDWTSGLNNEQFF.

The chain has TRBV10-3 and TRBJ2-7, with TRBD1 as a possible D gene (5 bases). V lost 9 bases and J 0 bases, leaving 18 bases between the germline ends. Germline CDR1 ENHRY, CDR2 SYGVKD. The CDR3 is 15 amino acids. Here the CDR3 reads CAILTTEEVSYEQYV. The CDR3 DNA follows: TGTGCCATTTTGACGACAGAAGAGGTCTCCTACGAGCAGTACGTC.

J is TRBJ1-1 and V is TRBV15, with D possibly being TRBD1 (5 bases). V lost 5 bases, J lost 2 bases, and 12 bases lay in between. CDR3 length: 14 residues. Germline CDR1 and CDR2: LNHNV and YYDKDF (reference sequence). CDR3 bases: TGTGCCACCAGCCCCAGACAGCGAAACACTGAAGCTTTCTTT. This translates into CATSPRQRNTEAFF.

This clone came up once. This chain connects TRBV6-2 or TRBV6-3 to TRBJ1-1, with D tentatively TRBD1 (5 bases). Looked up from germline, CDR1 is MNHEY and CDR2 is SVGEGT. The V end was cut by 0 bases, the J end by 11 bases, with 19 bases between. This CDR3 comprises 15 residues. CDR3 bases: TGTGCCAGCAGTTACTCGCGGAGTCGCGGGGGTGAGGCTTTCTTT. Translating it yields CASSYSRSRGGEAFF.

The chain is built from TRBV7-2 and TRBJ1-1; D may be TRBD1 (5 bases). Germline CDR1 reads SGHTA; CDR2 reads FQGNSA. This CDR3 region has 16 residues. Deletions cut 1 base from V and 2 bases from J, with 14 bases between. CDR3 DNA sequence: TGTGCCAGCAGCTTAGTTGGGGGAGGGCCCAACACTGAAGCTTTCTTT. Protein: CASSLVGGGPNTEAFF.

The V and J genes are TRBV5-6 and TRBJ2-4; TRBD2 agrees at 9 bases. The trim removed 0 bases at V and 0 bases at J, leaving 4 bases unmatched. The CDR3 length is 17 residues. CDR1 and CDR2 from the germline V gene are SGHDT and YYEEEE. In DNA, the CDR3 is TGTGCCAGCAGCTTGGGGCTAGCGGGGATAGCCAAAAACATTCAGTACTTC. Translated: CASSLGLAGIAKNIQYF.

The J gene is TRBJ2-7, the V gene TRBV2; TRBD1 aligns across 9 bases. This CDR3 is 14 amino acids long. Trimming took 1 base from V and 3 from J; bases not matched to a gene: 1. In germline, CDR1 is SNHLY, CDR2 FYNNEI. The CDR3 DNA reads as TGTGCCAGCAGTGAAGGACAGGGGGGCTACGAGCAGTACTTC. Protein product: CASSEGQGGYEQYF.

This chain links TRBV4-1 with TRBJ2-7; 12 bases match TRBD2. Germline V CDR1 and CDR2: MGHRA, YSYEKL. The junction had 11 bases not matched to a gene; V was cut back by 0 bases and J by 2 bases. The CDR3 covers 19 residues. The CDR3 protein is CASSQDPAKLAGGPYEQYF. Here the CDR3 DNA reads TGCGCCAGCAGCCAAGATCCCGCCAAACTAGCGGGGGGACCCTACGAGCAGTACTTC.

The V gene is TRBV19, the J gene TRBJ1-1, with D tentatively TRBD1 (6 bases). Germline CDR1 LNHDA, CDR2 SQIVND (reference sequence). The CDR3 is made up of 15 amino acids. Trimming stripped 6 bases from V and 1 base from J, with 15 bases between. CDR3: CASRAVRGPNTEAFF. For the CDR3, the DNA is TGTGCCAGTAGGGCGGTGCGGGGGCCGAACACTGAAGCTTTCTTT.

The chain recombines TRBV9 with TRBJ2-1, with 8 bases matching TRBD2. Germline V CDR1 and CDR2: SGDLS, YYNGEE. The CDR3 covers 13 residues. V lost 1 base, J lost 10 bases, and 4 bases stayed unmatched. CDR3 nucleotides: TGTGCCAGCAGCGTATCCCCGGGGGGGGAGCAGTTCTTC. Protein product: CASSVSPGGEQFF.

The chain uses TRBV5-1 and TRBJ2-5; TRBD2 matches at 14 bases. Per germline, CDR1 SGHRS and CDR2 YFSETQ. CDR3 length equals 17 residues. The trim removed 0 bases at V and 0 bases at J, leaving 1 base unmatched. The CDR3 region is CASSLGGLAGDQETQYF. The CDR3 DNA sequence: TGCGCCAGCAGCTTGGGGGGACTAGCGGGAGACCAAGAGACCCAGTACTTC.

The chain uses TRBV10-2 and TRBJ1-1, with 8 bases matching TRBD1. The CDR3 loop spans 15 amino acids. From germline, CDR1 is WSHSY and CDR2 SAAADI. The V gene end was trimmed by 3 bases and the J gene end by 2 bases; junction bases not matched to a gene: 5. CDR3 protein: CASSDPTGGNTEAFF. CDR3 nucleotides: TGCGCCAGCAGTGACCCTACAGGGGGTAACACTGAAGCTTTCTTT.

V gene TRBV19 combines with J gene TRBJ1-5; possibly TRBD1 for D (5 bases). V lost 4 bases and J lost 1, with 17 bases in between. CDR3 length: 17 residues. In germline, CDR1 is LNHDA, CDR2 SQIVND (reference sequence). Here the CDR3 DNA reads TGTGCCAGTAGTACAAGTGGGGGGGTAGGGAGCAATCAGCCCCAGCATTTT. Translation gives CASSTSGGVGSNQPQHF. Based on the CDR3 plus reference TRBV19 and TRBJ1-5, the full variable domain is DGGITQSPKYLFRKEGQNVTLSCEQNLNHDAMYWYRQDPGQGLRLIYYSQIVNDFQKGDIAEGYSVSREKKESFPLTVTSAQKNPTAFYLCASSTSGGVGSNQPQHFGDGTRLSIL.

The rearrangement joins TRBV24-1 to TRBJ2-7; 9 bases are a match to TRBD1. Per the germline V gene, CDR1 is KGHDR and CDR2 is SFDVKD. CDR3 length: 15 residues. V gave up 6 bases and J gave up 2 bases; unmatched junction bases: 7. The CDR3 spells CATSPGGTGTYEQYF. DNA for the CDR3: TGTGCCACCAGTCCCGGGGGGACAGGGACCTACGAGCAGTACTTC.

CDR3 amino acids: CASSPSATNEKLFF. The CDR3 coding sequence is TGTGCCAGCTCACCATCAGCAACTAATGAAAAACTGTTTTTT. The chain carries TRBV18 and TRBJ1-4; D remains unclear. The ends were cut back, 2 bases at V and 0 bases at J, with 4 bases in the middle. Germline CDR1 reads KGHSH; CDR2 reads LQKENI. This CDR3 has 14 amino acids.

J is TRBJ2-2 and V is TRBV6-4, with unresolved D. V lost 0 bases and J 2 bases, leaving 7 bases between the germline ends. Per germline, CDR1 MRHNA and CDR2 SNTAGT. CDR3 length: 15 amino acids. Here the CDR3 reads CASSDSRYNTGELFF. The DNA for the CDR3 is TGTGCCAGCAGTGACTCGAGGTACAACACCGGGGAGCTGTTTTTT.

The V gene is TRBV7-9, the J gene TRBJ2-1, with 8 bases aligning to TRBD2. CDR1 and CDR2 (germline): SEHNR, FQNEAQ (reference sequence). CDR3 length equals 13 residues. The V gene end was trimmed by 1 base and the J gene end by 9 bases; junction bases not matched to a gene: 2. CDR3 nucleotides: TGTGCCAGCAGCTTAGGACTAGCGTCTGAGCAGTTCTTC. Translation: CASSLGLASEQFF. Looking up the rest from reference TRBV7-9 and TRBJ2-1 gives the full variable domain: DTGVSQNPRHKITKRGQNVTFRCDPISEHNRLYWYRQTLGQGPEFLTYFQNEAQLEKSRLLSDRFSAERPKGSFSTLEIQRTEQGDSAMYLCASSLGLASEQFFGPGTRLTVL.

This chain joins TRBV18 and TRBJ2-6; 11 bases line up with TRBD1. The CDR3 length is 20 residues. Germline V lookup: CDR1 KGHSH, CDR2 LQKENI. Germline trimming cut 1 base from V and 0 bases from J; bases unmatched to any gene: 8. The CDR3 DNA follows: TGTGCCAGCTCACCACAGACGAGGACAGGGGGCGTCTCTGGGGCCAACGTCCTGACTTTC. Translated, it gives CASSPQTRTGGVSGANVLTF.

The CDR3 coding sequence is TGTGCCAGCATACCGACCGACAGGGAATCTCGGACCCAGTACTTC. It encodes CASIPTDRESRTQYF. The chain is built from TRBV5-5 and TRBJ2-5, with 7 bases fitting TRBD1. The germline CDR1 and CDR2 sequences are SGHKS and YYEKEE (reference sequence). V dropped 6 bases and J dropped 7; count of bases not matched to a gene: 15. This CDR3 has 15 amino acids.

V gene TRBV4-3 combines with J gene TRBJ2-7; no reliable D call. This CDR3 has 15 residues. Germline V lookup: CDR1 LGHNA, CDR2 YSLEER. V was cut by 0 bases and J by 3 bases, with 12 bases left in between. The CDR3 sequence: CASSQERSAIYEQYV. DNA for the CDR3: TGCGCCAGCAGCCAAGAAAGAAGCGCAATCTACGAGCAGTACGTC.

Worth noting for this clone: Other DNA sequences in this specimen translate into the identical CDR3. The CDR3 nucleotides are TGCGCCAGCAGCTTGGGGGGTCAGGGGGCTCTTGGGACCCAGTACTTC. As protein: CASSLGGQGALGTQYF. The chain recombines TRBV5-1 with TRBJ2-5; 8 bases agree with TRBD1. V shed 0 bases and J 7 bases; nucleotides not matched to a gene: 11. The germline CDR1 and CDR2 sequences are SGHRS and YFSETQ. The CDR3 has 16 residues.

CDR3 sequence (DNA): TGTGCCAGCAGCCCGGGACTATTTTACAATGAGCAGTTCTTC. Translation: CASSPGLFYNEQFF. The chain carries TRBV6-5 and TRBJ2-1; 7 nucleotides agree with TRBD2. After removal of 6 bases from V and 4 bases from J, the junction contained 6 bases not matched to a gene. In germline, CDR1 is MNHEY, CDR2 SVGAGI. This CDR3 has 14 residues.

This chain links TRBV3-1 (or the pseudogene TRBV3-2) with TRBJ2-3; D is ambiguous. The V and J ends lost 1 base and 2 bases respectively, with 7 bases between them. CDR1 and CDR2 from the germline V gene are LGHDT and YNNKEL (reference sequence). The CDR3 contains 14 residues. The CDR3 nucleotides read TGTGCCAGCAGCCAAGGCGCGGACACAGATACGCAGTATTTT. Its translation: CASSQGADTDTQYF.

This chain joins TRBV9 and TRBJ1-1; 8 nucleotides agree with TRBD1. The CDR3 is 17 amino acids. Trimming cost V 6 bases and J 2 bases; bases outside gene matches: 15. Germline V CDR1 and CDR2: SGDLS, YYNGEE. In DNA form, the CDR3 reads TGTGCCAGCACCGCCGGGATCAGGGGGCGCGCCAACACTGAAGCTTTCTTT. Residues: CASTAGIRGRANTEAFF.

The chain uses TRBV5-4 and TRBJ1-6; D gene ambiguous. Germline V CDR1 and CDR2: SGHNT, YYREEE (reference sequence). Trimming shortened V by 0 bases and J by 7 bases, and 17 bases separated the two germline ends. The CDR3 totals 17 residues. The CDR3 spells CASSLGVRPRGNSPLHF. The DNA of the CDR3 is TGTGCCAGCAGCTTGGGCGTCAGACCCAGAGGAAATTCACCCCTCCACTTT.

The sample holds one count of this clone. The CDR3 loop is CAWSQGNTEAFF. The CDR3 nucleotides are TGTGCCTGGAGTCAGGGGAACACTGAAGCTTTCTTT. V gene TRBV30 combines with J gene TRBJ1-1; TRBD1 is a possible D gene (5 bases). With 2 bases removed from V and 1 base from J, the gap between germline ends came to 5 bases. This CDR3 contains 12 residues. Germline CDR1 reads GTSNPN; CDR2 reads SVGIG (reference sequence). Full variable domain (rest looked up from reference TRBV30 and TRBJ1-1): SQTIHQWPATLVQPVGSPLSLECTVEGTSNPNLYWYRQAAGRGLQLLFYSVGIGQISSEVPQNLSASRPQDRQFILSSKKLLLSDSGFYLCAWSQGNTEAFFGQGTRLTVV.

The chain couples TRBV5-4 to TRBJ1-2, with TRBD1 identical over 8 bases. The CDR3 extends over 14 amino acids. Looked up from germline, CDR1 is SGHNT and CDR2 is YYREEE (reference sequence). The V gene end was trimmed by 4 bases and the J gene end by 4 bases; junction bases not matched to a gene: 6. CDR3 coding DNA: TGTGCCAGCAGCCTAAGACAGGGGACCTATGGCTACACCTTC. Protein product: CASSLRQGTYGYTF.